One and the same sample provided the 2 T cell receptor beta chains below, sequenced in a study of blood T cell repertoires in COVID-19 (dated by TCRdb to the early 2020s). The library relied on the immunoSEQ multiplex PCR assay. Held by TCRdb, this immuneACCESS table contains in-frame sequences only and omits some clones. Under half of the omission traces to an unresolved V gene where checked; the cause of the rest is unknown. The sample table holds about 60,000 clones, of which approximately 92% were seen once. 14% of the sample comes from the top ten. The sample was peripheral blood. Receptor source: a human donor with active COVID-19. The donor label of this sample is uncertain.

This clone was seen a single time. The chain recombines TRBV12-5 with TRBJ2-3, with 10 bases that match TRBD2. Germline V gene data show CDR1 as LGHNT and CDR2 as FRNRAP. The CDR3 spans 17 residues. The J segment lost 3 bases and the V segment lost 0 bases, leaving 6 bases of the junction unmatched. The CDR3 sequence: CASGLVLAGIGTDTQYF. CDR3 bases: TGTGCTAGTGGTTTGGTACTAGCGGGGATAGGAACAGATACGCAGTATTTT.

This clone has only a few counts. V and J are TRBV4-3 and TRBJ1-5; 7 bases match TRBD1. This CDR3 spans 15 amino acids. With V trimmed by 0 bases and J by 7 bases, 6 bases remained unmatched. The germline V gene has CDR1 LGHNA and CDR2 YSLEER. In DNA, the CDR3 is TGCGCCAGCAGCCAAGATCGAGGGGGCTTCCAGCCCCAGCATTTT. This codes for CASSQDRGGFQPQHF.